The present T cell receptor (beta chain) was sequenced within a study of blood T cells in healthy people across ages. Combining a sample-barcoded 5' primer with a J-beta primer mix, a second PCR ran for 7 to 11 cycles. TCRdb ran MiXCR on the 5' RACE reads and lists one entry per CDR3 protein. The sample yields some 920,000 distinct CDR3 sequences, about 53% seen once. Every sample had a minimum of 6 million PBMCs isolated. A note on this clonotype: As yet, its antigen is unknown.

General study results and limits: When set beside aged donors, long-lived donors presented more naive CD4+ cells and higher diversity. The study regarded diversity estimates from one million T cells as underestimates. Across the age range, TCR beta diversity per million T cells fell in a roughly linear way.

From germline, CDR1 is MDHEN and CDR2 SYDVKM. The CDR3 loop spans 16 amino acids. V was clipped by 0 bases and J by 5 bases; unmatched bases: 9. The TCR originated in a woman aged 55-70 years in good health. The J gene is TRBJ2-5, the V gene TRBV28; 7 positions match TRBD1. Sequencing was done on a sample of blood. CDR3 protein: CASSLWDRPQEETQYF. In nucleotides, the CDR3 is TGTGCCAGCAGTTTATGGGACAGGCCACAGGAGGAGACCCAGTACTTC.